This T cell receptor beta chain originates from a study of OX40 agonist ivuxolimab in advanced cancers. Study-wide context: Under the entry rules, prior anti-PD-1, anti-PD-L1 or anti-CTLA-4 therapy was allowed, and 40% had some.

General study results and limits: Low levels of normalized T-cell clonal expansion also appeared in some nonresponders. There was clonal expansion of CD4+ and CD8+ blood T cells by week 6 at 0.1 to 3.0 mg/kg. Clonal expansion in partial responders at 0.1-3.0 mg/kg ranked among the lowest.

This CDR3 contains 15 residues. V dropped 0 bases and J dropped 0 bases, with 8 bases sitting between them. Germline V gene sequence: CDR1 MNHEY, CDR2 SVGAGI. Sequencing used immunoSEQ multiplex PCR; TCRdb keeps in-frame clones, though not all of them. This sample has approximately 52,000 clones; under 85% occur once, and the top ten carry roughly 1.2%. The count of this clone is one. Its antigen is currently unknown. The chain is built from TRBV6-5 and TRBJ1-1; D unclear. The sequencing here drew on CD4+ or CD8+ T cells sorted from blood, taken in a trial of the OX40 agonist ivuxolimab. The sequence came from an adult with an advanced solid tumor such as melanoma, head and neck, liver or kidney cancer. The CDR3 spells CASSYSSQMNTEAFF. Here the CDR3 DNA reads TGTGCCAGCAGTTACTCCTCCCAGATGAACACTGAAGCTTTCTTT.